This T cell receptor (beta chain) was documented in a study of blood T cell repertoires in COVID-19. At the level of the study: Sites in the United States, Italy and Spain provided acute and convalescent COVID-19 samples. Nucleic acid was either cDNA or gDNA, and it came from T cells, B-cell-depleted T cells, or PBMCs.

This CDR3 is built from 15 residues. Germline assignment: CDR1 LGHDT and CDR2 YNNKEL (reference sequence). V lost 1 base and J lost 8, with 15 bases in between. Clones were sequenced by immunoSEQ multiplex PCR, and TCRdb holds only the in-frame ones, with some missing. The repertoire holds a few hundred thousand clones, 85% to 90% seen once, with approximately 1.6% in the top ten. Clinical history as reported by participants underpinned cohort assignment. Donors of Cohort 3 who recovered were those that had two negative PCRs, clearance, or symptom resolution. Sequenced input: PBMCs or T cells enriched from blood (not recorded which). This TCR came from a man aged 40-49 years who had recovered from COVID-19. The rearrangement uses TRBV3-1 (or the pseudogene TRBV3-2) and TRBJ2-1, with a weak D call TRBD1 (5 bases). The CDR3 region is CASSQAADMIDEQFF. In DNA form, the CDR3 reads TGTGCCAGCAGCCAAGCTGCGGACATGATCGATGAGCAGTTCTTC.